The T cell receptor (beta chain) under discussion was sequenced for a study of T cells in Graves' hyperthyroidism and ophthalmopathy. Study-wide points: In blood, most of the thyroid clonotypes expanded above 0.001 were also present.

Lactation, pregnancy, other autoimmune disease or uncontrolled infection excluded patients. The PBMCs studied were ones that came from 9 to 10 ml fresh peripheral blood. TCR beta CDR3 sequences were amplified from RNA transcripts. TCR CDR3 underwent first-round RT-PCR with the HTBI primer set. TCRdb reprocessed the multiplex PCR reads with MiXCR, giving one entry per CDR3 protein. The top ten clones hold 25% to 35% of a sample with around 190,000 distinct CDR3 sequences, approximately 15% of them seen once. The CDR3 length is 11 residues. V lost 7 bases and J lost 6, with 10 bases in between. Germline CDR1 reads MDHEN; CDR2 reads SYDVKM. This clonotype was seen at least ten times. Its antigen is undetermined.

The origin of this receptor is a woman between 45 and 60 years old with Graves' hyperthyroidism. Sequenced input: blood. V usage is TRBV28 and J usage is TRBJ2-7; D is uncertain. The CDR3 DNA follows: TGTGCCAGCACCCGTGGGGTCGAGCAGTACTTC. Translation gives CASTRGVEQYF.